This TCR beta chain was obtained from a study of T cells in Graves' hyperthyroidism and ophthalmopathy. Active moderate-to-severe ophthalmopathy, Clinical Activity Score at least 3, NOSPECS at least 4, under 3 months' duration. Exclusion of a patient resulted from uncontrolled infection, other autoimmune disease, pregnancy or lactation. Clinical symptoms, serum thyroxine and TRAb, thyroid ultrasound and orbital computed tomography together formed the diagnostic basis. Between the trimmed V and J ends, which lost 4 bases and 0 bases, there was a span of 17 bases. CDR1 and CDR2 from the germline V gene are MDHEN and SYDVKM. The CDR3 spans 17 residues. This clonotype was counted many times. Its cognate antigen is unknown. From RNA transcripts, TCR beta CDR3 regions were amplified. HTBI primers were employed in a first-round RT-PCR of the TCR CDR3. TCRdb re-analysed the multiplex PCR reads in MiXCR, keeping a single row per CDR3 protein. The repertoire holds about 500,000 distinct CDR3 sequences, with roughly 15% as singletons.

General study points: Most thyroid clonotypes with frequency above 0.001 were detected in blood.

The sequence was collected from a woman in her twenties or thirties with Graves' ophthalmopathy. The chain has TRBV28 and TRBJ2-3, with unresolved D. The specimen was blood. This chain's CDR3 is CASSSLTFSPSTDTQYF. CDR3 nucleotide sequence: TGTGCCAGCAGTTCTCTCACTTTTTCCCCTAGCACAGATACGCAGTATTTT. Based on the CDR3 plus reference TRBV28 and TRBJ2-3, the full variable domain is DVKVTQSSRYLVKRTGEKVFLECVQDMDHENMFWYRQDPGLGLRLIYFSYDVKMKEKGDIPEGYSVSREKKERFSLILESASTNQTSMYLCASSSLTFSPSTDTQYFGPGTRLTVL.